Following are 28 T cell receptor beta chains from one sample sequenced in a study of cytomegalovirus exposure and HLA in healthy donors. Primers included in the PCR were 60 Vbeta and 13 Jbeta primers. Using immunoSEQ multiplex PCR, the repertoire was profiled, and TCRdb retains in-frame clones only, with some absent. The table lists 30,000 to 45,000 clones, approximately 90% of them singletons. Specimen: PBMCs. The source is a woman between 40 and 50 years old in good health and CMV-seropositive.

The chain employs TRBV7-9 and TRBJ1-4; D call uncertain. The CDR3 is 13 residues long. Germline V gene lookup returns CDR1 SEHNR and CDR2 FQNEAQ (reference sequence). V was cut by 3 bases and J by 7 bases, with 9 bases left in between. The CDR3 DNA follows: TGTGCCAGCAGCTTCAAGAGTACTGAAAAACTGTTTTTT. It is translated as CASSFKSTEKLFF.

In its sample, this clone was seen a few times. The CDR3 spells CASSFAGGNTGELFF. The DNA of the CDR3 is TGTGCCAGCAGCTTTGCCGGGGGGAACACCGGGGAGCTGTTTTTT. V is TRBV5-4 and J is TRBJ2-2; D possibly corresponds to TRBD2 (6 bases). This CDR3 is built from 15 residues. Germline CDR1 and CDR2: SGHNT and YYREEE (reference sequence). Trimming stripped 2 bases from V and 1 base from J, with 9 bases between.

V is TRBV6-6 and J is TRBJ2-7; D is perhaps TRBD2 (6 bases). Trimming pared 8 bases from V and 5 bases from J, leaving 10 bases between. This CDR3 spans 11 amino acids. Germline CDR1 is MNHNY and CDR2 is SVGAGI (reference sequence). CDR3 sequence (DNA): TGTGCCAGCCAGGGAGGCGACGAGCAGTACTTC. It specifies CASQGGDEQYF.

In DNA, the CDR3 is TGCGCCAGCAGCCAAGAAAGGCCGGGTACGACCACAGATACGCAGTATTTT. Its protein product is CASSQERPGTTTDTQYF. The genes are TRBV4-1 and TRBJ2-3; D remains unclear. The CDR3 is 17 residues long. Between the trimmed V and J ends, which lost 0 bases and 2 bases, there was a span of 15 bases. Per the germline V gene, CDR1 is MGHRA and CDR2 is YSYEKL.

This clone was recorded only once. This sequence joins TRBV11-2 and TRBJ2-1; D remains ambiguous. The CDR3 contains 14 residues. Deletions cut 2 bases from V and 4 bases from J, with 9 bases between. Germline loops: CDR1 SGHAT, CDR2 FQNNGV. The CDR3 coding sequence is TGTGCCAGCAGCTTACCTTCTCAGTACAATGAGCAGTTCTTC. This translates into CASSLPSQYNEQFF.

V is TRBV7-3 and J is TRBJ1-1; D perhaps matches TRBD1 (5 bases). CDR3 length: 14 residues. Germline V CDR1 and CDR2: SGHTA, FQGTGA. Trimming removed 0 bases at V and 6 bases at J, with 11 bases between. The CDR3 nucleotides read TGTGCCAGCAGCTTAACGACCGGGGGACCTGAAGCTTTCTTT. Translating gives CASSLTTGGPEAFF.

The genes are TRBV7-7 and TRBJ2-3; perhaps TRBD1 as D (5 bases). Trimming cost V 5 bases and J 3 bases, with 9 bases left between them. Germline CDR1 SSHAT, CDR2 FNYEAQ (reference sequence). The CDR3 contains 13 residues. The CDR3 DNA reads TGTGCCAGCAGCGCCTCAGGGACAGATACGCAGTATTTT. This gives the protein CASSASGTDTQYF.

V usage is TRBV28 and J usage is TRBJ2-7; 7 positions match TRBD1. With V trimmed by 6 bases and J by 9 bases, 14 bases remained unmatched. The germline V gene encodes CDR1 MDHEN and CDR2 SYDVKM. There are 14 residues in the CDR3. CDR3 in amino acids: CASSAGTAGFWQYF. CDR3 sequence (DNA): TGTGCCAGCAGCGCCGGGACAGCCGGGTTTTGGCAGTACTTC. The full variable domain, its missing parts supplied by reference TRBV28 and TRBJ2-7, is DVKVTQSSRYLVKRTGEKVFLECVQDMDHENMFWYRQDPGLGLRLIYFSYDVKMKEKGDIPEGYSVSREKKERFSLILESASTNQTSMYLCASSAGTAGFWQYFGPGTRLTVT.

The chain has TRBV21-1 and TRBJ1-1; the table gives TRBD1 as D, unverified against the DNA. TRBV21-1 is annotated as a pseudogene. There are 17 residues in the CDR3. The chain's CDR3 is CASSKGGQAGGFTEAFF. As DNA, the CDR3 is TGTGCCAGCAGCAAAGGAGGTCAGGCAGGGGGGTTTACTGAAGCTTTCTTT.

V is TRBV7-2 and J is TRBJ1-4; TRBD1 matches at 8 bases. CDR3 length: 13 residues. Germline CDR1 reads SGHTA; CDR2 reads FQGNSA. V gave up 5 bases and J gave up 12 bases; unmatched junction bases: 8. The CDR3 bases are TGTGCCAGCAGCCCGAGGACAGGGAGCGAACTGTTTTTT. This gives the protein CASSPRTGSELFF.

V usage is TRBV5-4 and J usage is TRBJ1-6; weak D call: TRBD1 (5 bases). Trimming left V 4 bases short and J 0 bases short, with 14 bases between. The CDR3 is 17 amino acids. Per germline, CDR1 SGHNT and CDR2 YYREEE (reference sequence). CDR3 nucleotides: TGTGCCAGCAGCCGAATCGGGGGAAGCTCCTATAATTCACCCCTCCACTTT. Protein: CASSRIGGSSYNSPLHF. The full variable domain, completed using reference TRBV5-4 and TRBJ1-6, is ETGVTQSPTHLIKTRGQQVTLRCSSQSGHNTVSWYQQALGQGPQFIFQYYREEENGRGNFPPRFSGLQFPNYSSELNVNALELDDSALYLCASSRIGGSSYNSPLHFGNGTRLTVT.

The gene calls are TRBV10-3 and TRBJ1-1; 8 bases fit TRBD1. This CDR3 has 14 amino acids. Germline values: CDR1 ENHRY, CDR2 SYGVKD. With V trimmed by 6 bases and J by 4 bases, 7 bases remained unmatched. CDR3 sequence: CAISTGGFGTEAFF. The CDR3 DNA reads as TGTGCCATCAGCACAGGGGGATTCGGCACTGAAGCTTTCTTT.

The J gene is TRBJ2-5, the V gene TRBV25-1; 9 nucleotides align to TRBD1. The ends lost 4 bases at V and 5 bases at J; junction bases unmatched: 11. The CDR3 consists of 16 residues. Germline lookup yields CDR1 MGHDK and CDR2 SYGVNS. The CDR3 sequence: CASSGVPGQGRETQYF. The CDR3 DNA is TGTGCCAGCAGTGGAGTTCCCGGACAGGGGCGTGAGACCCAGTACTTC.

CDR3 amino acids: CASSLAGSGGQETQYF. The DNA for the CDR3 is TGTGCCAGCAGCTTGGCCGGTAGCGGGGGCCAAGAGACCCAGTACTTC. The chain uses TRBV5-4 and TRBJ2-5; 9 positions match TRBD2. J lost 1 base, V lost 0 bases, and 4 bases had no gene match. The CDR3 has 16 residues. The germline V gene encodes CDR1 SGHNT and CDR2 YYREEE (reference sequence).

The chain employs TRBV28 and TRBJ1-5; D not certain. Germline V gives CDR1 MDHEN, CDR2 SYDVKM. The CDR3 runs to 13 residues. V was cut by 7 bases and J by 5 bases, with 12 bases left in between. The CDR3 coding sequence is TGTGCCAGCACCACCGGTTTTTATCAGCCCCAGCATTTT. The encoded protein is CASTTGFYQPQHF. Filled out from reference TRBV28 and TRBJ1-5, the complete variable domain reads DVKVTQSSRYLVKRTGEKVFLECVQDMDHENMFWYRQDPGLGLRLIYFSYDVKMKEKGDIPEGYSVSREKKERFSLILESASTNQTSMYLCASTTGFYQPQHFGDGTRLSIL.

This chain joins TRBV6-6 and TRBJ1-1; D is possibly TRBD1 (6 bases). CDR3 size: 14 residues. CDR1 is MNHNY, CDR2 SVGAGI, per germline (reference sequence). The germline V and J ends were trimmed by 5 bases and 0 bases, with 10 bases remaining between them. The CDR3, as DNA: TGTGCCAGCAGTCCGGACAGATTGAACACTGAAGCTTTCTTT. This gives the protein CASSPDRLNTEAFF.

The chain combines TRBV2 with TRBJ2-7; 7 bases match TRBD2. With V trimmed by 4 bases and J by 0 bases, 0 bases remained unmatched. Germline V gene data show CDR1 as SNHLY and CDR2 as FYNNEI. The CDR3 is made up of 13 amino acids. The CDR3 nucleotides read TGTGCCAGCAGTGCTAGCGGCTCCTACGAGCAGTACTTC. It specifies CASSASGSYEQYF.

The V call is TRBV7-9, the J call TRBJ1-1, with a tentative D call TRBD1 (5 bases). Trimming removed 5 bases at V and 3 bases at J, with 13 bases between. The CDR3 has 14 residues. The germline V gene encodes CDR1 SEHNR and CDR2 FQNEAQ (reference sequence). This chain's CDR3 is CASSRQIRDTEAFF. DNA for the CDR3: TGTGCCAGCAGCCGACAGATAAGGGACACTGAAGCTTTCTTT.

This clone occurred a few times. This rearrangement joins TRBV5-4 to TRBJ2-3, with 11 positions matching TRBD2. Germline V gene lookup returns CDR1 SGHNT and CDR2 YYREEE (reference sequence). With 5 bases clipped from V and 5 bases from J, the junction kept 7 bases outside the gene matches. This CDR3 has 15 residues. CDR3 in DNA: TGTGCCAGCAGACGTCTTCTAGCGGGGGGAGATACGCAGTATTTT. It yields the protein CASRRLLAGGDTQYF.

The chain joins TRBV18 to TRBJ1-5; TRBD1 aligns across 7 bases. This CDR3 has 17 amino acids. Trimming at V came to 3 bases and at J to 3 bases, leaving 11 bases not matched to a gene. Germline values: CDR1 KGHSH, CDR2 LQKENI. CDR3 loop: CASSPRPGTVNNQPQHF. CDR3 nucleotides: TGTGCCAGCTCACCCCGGCCCGGGACAGTCAACAATCAGCCCCAGCATTTT. The whole variable domain, remainder taken from reference TRBV18 and TRBJ1-5, is NAGVMQNPRHLVRRRGQEARLRCSPMKGHSHVYWYRQLPEEGLKFMVYLQKENIIDESGMPKERFSAEFPKEGPSILRIQQVVRGDSAAYFCASSPRPGTVNNQPQHFGDGTRLSIL.

This chain uses TRBV5-6 with TRBJ2-5; 11 bases align to TRBD2. J was trimmed by 6 bases and V by 4 bases; bases with no gene match: 11. The length of the CDR3 is 16 residues. The germline V gene encodes CDR1 SGHDT and CDR2 YYEEEE. CDR3 amino acids: CASSGRVAGGWKTQYF. The CDR3, as DNA: TGTGCCAGCAGCGGAAGGGTAGCGGGGGGGTGGAAGACCCAGTACTTC.

The chain links TRBV4-3 to TRBJ2-1, with D hard to call. The V end lost 4 bases, the J end lost 5 bases, and 12 bases lay between the germline ends. Germline assignment: CDR1 LGHNA and CDR2 YSLEER. The CDR3 spans 14 residues. The CDR3 nucleotides are TGCGCCAGCAGCCTCCTAGAACAAGACAATGAGCAGTTCTTC. It codes for CASSLLEQDNEQFF.

In its sample, this clone was seen once. The chain recombines TRBV7-9 with TRBJ2-7; 7 bases align to TRBD1. There are 14 residues in the CDR3. Trimming removed 6 bases from V and 3 bases from J; junction bases left unmatched: 8. Per the germline V gene, CDR1 is SEHNR and CDR2 is FQNEAQ (reference sequence). CDR3 coding DNA: TGTGCCAGCAGTCTTGGACAGGCCGTCTACGAGCAGTACTTC. This encodes CASSLGQAVYEQYF.

This chain connects TRBV6-4 to TRBJ2-7, with 7 bases aligning to TRBD1. The CDR3 consists of 15 residues. Trimming at V came to 3 bases and at J to 4 bases, leaving 9 bases not matched to a gene. The germline V gene has CDR1 MRHNA and CDR2 SNTAGT. This chain's CDR3 is CASSDSTGQSYEQYF. The CDR3, as DNA: TGTGCCAGCAGTGATTCCACGGGACAGTCTTACGAGCAGTACTTC.

The chain links TRBV5-1 to TRBJ2-5, with 7 bases fitting TRBD1. This CDR3 has 14 residues. V dropped 0 bases and J dropped 5; count of bases not matched to a gene: 4. Germline loops: CDR1 SGHRS, CDR2 YFSETQ. The CDR3 coding sequence is TGCGCCAGCAGCTTGGGACAGGGCCGGGAGACCCAGTACTTC. Its protein product is CASSLGQGRETQYF.

This chain joins TRBV13 and TRBJ1-1, with D perhaps matching TRBD1 (5 bases). The germline V gene encodes CDR1 PRHDT and CDR2 FYEKMQ (reference sequence). Trimming stripped 5 bases from V and 1 base from J, with 11 bases between. This CDR3 comprises 14 residues. The CDR3 region is CASSTNTGNTEAFF. The CDR3 DNA is TGTGCCAGCAGCACGAACACAGGGAACACTGAAGCTTTCTTT.

The gene calls are TRBV7-3 and TRBJ1-1, with D unclear. The germline gives CDR1 SGHTA, CDR2 FQGTGA. This CDR3 region has 16 residues. Trimming pared 5 bases from V and 0 bases from J, leaving 16 bases between. The CDR3 sequence is CASSPTPLSMNTEAFF. Written as DNA, the CDR3 is TGTGCCAGCAGCCCCACCCCCCTATCTATGAACACTGAAGCTTTCTTT.

The chain recombines TRBV5-5 with TRBJ1-6; no reliable D call. Germline assignment: CDR1 SGHKS and CDR2 YYEKEE (reference sequence). The CDR3 has 16 amino acids. Trimming shortened V by 1 base and J by 9 bases, and 17 bases separated the two germline ends. This CDR3 reads CASSLSRGGPISPLHF. As DNA, the CDR3 is TGTGCCAGCAGCTTGTCCCGAGGAGGGCCTATTTCACCCCTCCACTTT.